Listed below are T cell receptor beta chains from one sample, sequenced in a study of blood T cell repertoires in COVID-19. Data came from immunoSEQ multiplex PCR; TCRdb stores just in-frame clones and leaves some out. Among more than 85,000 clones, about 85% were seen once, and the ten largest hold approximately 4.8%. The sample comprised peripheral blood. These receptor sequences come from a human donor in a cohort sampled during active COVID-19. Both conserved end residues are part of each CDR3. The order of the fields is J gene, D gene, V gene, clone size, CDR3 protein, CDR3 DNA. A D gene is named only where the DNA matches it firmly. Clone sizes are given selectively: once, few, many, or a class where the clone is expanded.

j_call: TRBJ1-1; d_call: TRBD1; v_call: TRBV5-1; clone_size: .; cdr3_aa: CASSPGQGARTEAFF; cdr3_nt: TGCGCCAGCAGCCCGGGACAGGGGGCGCGAACTGAAGCTTTCTTT
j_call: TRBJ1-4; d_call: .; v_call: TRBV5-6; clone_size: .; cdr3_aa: CASSLVTNEKLFF; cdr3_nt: TGTGCCAGCAGCTTGGTGACAAATGAAAAACTGTTTTTT
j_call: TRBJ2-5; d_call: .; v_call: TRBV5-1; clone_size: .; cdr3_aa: CASRLGGARRETQYF; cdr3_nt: TGCGCCAGCAGATTGGGAGGAGCCCGGAGAGAGACCCAGTACTTC
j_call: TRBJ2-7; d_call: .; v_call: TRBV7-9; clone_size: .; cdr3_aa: CASSLRGSYEQYF; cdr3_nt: TGTGCCAGCAGCCTCCGGGGCTCCTACGAGCAGTACTTC
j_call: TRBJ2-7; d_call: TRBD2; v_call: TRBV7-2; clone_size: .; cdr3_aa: CASSLGEGPLEQYF; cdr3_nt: TGTGCCAGCAGCTTGGGGGAGGGCCCCCTCGAGCAGTACTTC
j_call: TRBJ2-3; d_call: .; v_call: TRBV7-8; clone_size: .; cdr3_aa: CASSLPGTLIGTDTQYF; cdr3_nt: TGTGCCAGCAGCTTACCCGGGACTCTAATAGGAACAGATACGCAGTATTTT
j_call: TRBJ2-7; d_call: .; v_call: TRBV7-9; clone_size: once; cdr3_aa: CASSLGGRAVGHEQYF; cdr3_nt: TGTGCCAGCAGCTTAGGTGGCAGGGCGGTTGGTCACGAGCAGTACTTC
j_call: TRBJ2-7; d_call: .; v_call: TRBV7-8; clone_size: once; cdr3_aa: CASSLGSGGSLSYEQYF; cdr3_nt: TGTGCCAGCAGCTTAGGATCCGGAGGTTCCCTTTCCTACGAGCAGTACTTC
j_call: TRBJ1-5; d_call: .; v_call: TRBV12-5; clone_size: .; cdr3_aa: CASGFEPSGNQPQHF; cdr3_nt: TGTGCTAGTGGTTTCGAGCCTAGCGGCAATCAGCCCCAGCATTTT
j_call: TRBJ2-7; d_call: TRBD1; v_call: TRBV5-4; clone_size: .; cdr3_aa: CASSMDRGSGQYF; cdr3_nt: TGTGCCAGCAGCATGGACAGGGGGTCAGGGCAGTACTTC
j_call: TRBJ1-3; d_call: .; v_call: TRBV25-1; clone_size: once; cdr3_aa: CASTSLGQTGNTIYF; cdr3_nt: TGTGCCAGCACGAGTCTAGGTCAAACTGGAAACACCATATATTTT
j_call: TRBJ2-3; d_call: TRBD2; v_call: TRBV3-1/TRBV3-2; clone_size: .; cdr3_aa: CASSQAAGGISDTQYF; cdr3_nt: TGTGCCAGCAGCCAAGCGGCGGGAGGAATTTCAGATACGCAGTATTTT
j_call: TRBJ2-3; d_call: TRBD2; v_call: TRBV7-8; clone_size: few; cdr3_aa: CASSLRREGGDTQYF; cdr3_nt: TGTGCCAGCAGCTTACGGCGGGAGGGAGGAGATACGCAGTATTTT
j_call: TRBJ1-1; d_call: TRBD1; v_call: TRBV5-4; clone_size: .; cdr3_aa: CASSFPGQGRATEAFF; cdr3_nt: TGTGCCAGCAGCTTCCCGGGACAGGGACGGGCCACTGAAGCTTTCTTT
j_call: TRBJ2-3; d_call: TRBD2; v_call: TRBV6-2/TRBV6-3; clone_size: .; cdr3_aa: CASSKAGHTDTQYF; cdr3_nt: TGTGCCAGCAGCAAAGCGGGGCACACAGATACGCAGTATTTT
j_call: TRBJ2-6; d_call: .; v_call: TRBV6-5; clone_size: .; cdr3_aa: CASRAQGAGANVLTF; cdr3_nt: TGTGCCAGCAGGGCCCAGGGTGCTGGGGCCAACGTCCTGACTTTC
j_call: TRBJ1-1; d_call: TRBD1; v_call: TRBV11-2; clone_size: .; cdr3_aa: CASGGSQGSLAEAFF; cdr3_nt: TGTGCCAGCGGGGGTTCACAGGGGAGTTTGGCTGAAGCTTTCTTT
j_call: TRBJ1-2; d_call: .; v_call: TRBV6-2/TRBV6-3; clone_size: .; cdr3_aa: CASSAMGGVGGYTF; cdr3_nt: TGTGCCAGCAGTGCGATGGGGGGGGTAGGCGGCTACACCTTC
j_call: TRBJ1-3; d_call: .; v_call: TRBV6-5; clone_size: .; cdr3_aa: CATRARPSGNTIYF; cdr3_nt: TGTGCCACCAGAGCGAGACCCTCTGGAAACACCATATATTTT
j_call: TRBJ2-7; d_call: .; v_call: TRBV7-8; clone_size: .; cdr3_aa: CASSPMRLLYEQYF; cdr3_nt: TGTGCCAGCAGCCCAATGCGGCTCCTCTACGAGCAGTACTTC
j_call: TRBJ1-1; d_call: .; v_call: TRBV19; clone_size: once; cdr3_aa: CASSILLQAGTEAFF; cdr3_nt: TGTGCCAGTAGTATTTTGCTTCAGGCGGGCACTGAAGCTTTCTTT
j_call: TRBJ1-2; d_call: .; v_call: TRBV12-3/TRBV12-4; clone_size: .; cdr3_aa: CASAWTYDGYTF; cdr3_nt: TGTGCCAGCGCCTGGACATATGACGGCTACACCTTC
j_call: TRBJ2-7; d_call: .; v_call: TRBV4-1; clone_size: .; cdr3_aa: CASSQDSGAGEQYF; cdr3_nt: TGCGCCAGCAGCCAAGATTCAGGGGCTGGCGAGCAGTACTTC
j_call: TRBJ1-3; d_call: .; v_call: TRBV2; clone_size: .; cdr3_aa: CASSLSGNTIYF; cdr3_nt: TGTGCCAGCAGCTTATCTGGAAACACCATATATTTT
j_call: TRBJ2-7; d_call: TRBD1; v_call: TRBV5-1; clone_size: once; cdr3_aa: CASSLGQGRTYEQYF; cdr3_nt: TGCGCCAGCAGCTTGGGACAGGGGAGAACCTACGAGCAGTACTTC
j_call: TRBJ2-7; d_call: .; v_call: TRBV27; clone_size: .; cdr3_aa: CASSLSPSGVGYEQYF; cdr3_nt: TGTGCCAGCAGTTTATCCCCTTCGGGAGTAGGATACGAGCAGTACTTC